This record looks at one T cell receptor (beta chain) sequence and its context. Sequencing was performed with immunoSEQ multiplex PCR; in TCRdb, only in-frame clones are kept and a portion is missing. Here the sample spans 450,000 to 650,000 clones, about four fifths being singletons. These data originate in a study of shared T cell receptors in the human thymus. The CDR3 extends over 17 amino acids. The trim removed 0 bases at V and 13 bases at J, leaving 17 bases unmatched. Germline lookup yields CDR1 LGHNA and CDR2 YSLEER. This sample also belongs to another study, concerning human thymus T cells. That source adds: Congenital heart defects were the reason for the corrective surgery that the donors, healthy Finnish infants, were having. The thymus was resected at corrective cardiac surgery. Overlap was high between thymic repertoires from unrelated individuals, as reported in related research.

Sequencing was done on a sample of thymocytes. This chain connects TRBV4-3 to TRBJ2-3; 9 bases align to TRBD2. The TCR originated in a boy under two years old with a congenital heart defect. The CDR3 region has the DNA TGCGCCAGCAGCCAAGATAAGGGTGGGCTAGCGGGGACTAAGAAGTATTTT. This sequence encodes CASSQDKGGLAGTKKYF.